The following is a T cell receptor beta chain sequence with its context. Clones were read by immunoSEQ multiplex PCR, and TCRdb kept only the in-frame ones, dropping some. The sample lists about 150,000 clones; around 90% were seen once. These data originate in a study of T cell responses to AZD1222 COVID-19 vaccine. The V gene's germline CDR1 is SGHTA and CDR2 FQGNSA. V was cut by 0 bases and J by 7 bases, with 9 bases left in between. The CDR3 runs 13 residues. The sample here was peripheral blood, taken on day 0 of AZD1222 vaccination. The rearrangement links TRBV7-2 to TRBJ1-2; the D is unclear. This receptor was obtained from an adult in good health. This CDR3 is CASSLAGESGYTF. Here the CDR3 DNA reads TGTGCCAGCAGCTTAGCCGGGGAAAGTGGCTACACCTTC.